The rows below give T cell receptor beta chains drawn from one sample of a study of radiotherapy plus CTLA-4 blockade in lung cancer. Measured with immunoSEQ multiplex PCR; TCRdb has only the in-frame clones, and not every one. The sample lists 45,000 or so clones; approximately 76% were seen once. The sequencing here drew on peripheral blood, taken from a patient treated with radiotherapy plus ipilimumab. The origin of the receptors is a human donor with non-small cell lung cancer who had stable disease on radiotherapy plus ipilimumab. Each CDR3 is given with its conserved first and last residue. The D gene is left open where the match is weak. The size field is filled for only some rows; it gives once, few, many or a size class.

V	size	D	J	CDR3	DNA
TRBV6-5	-	TRBD1	TRBJ1-1	CASSFGQGATEAFF	TGTGCCAGCAGTTTCGGACAGGGCGCCACTGAAGCTTTCTTT
TRBV10-3	-	TRBD1	TRBJ1-5	CAITGGPNQPQHF	TGTGCCATTACAGGGGGCCCTAATCAGCCCCAGCATTTT
TRBV7-2	-	TRBD2	TRBJ2-2	CASSITRPGLAAGELFF	TGTGCCAGCAGCATCACCCGACCGGGACTAGCGGCCGGGGAGCTGTTTTTT
TRBV6-6	-	TRBD1	TRBJ2-3	CASSPRGGGDTQYF	TGTGCCAGCAGTCCCCGAGGGGGCGGAGATACGCAGTATTTT
TRBV7-9	-	-	TRBJ1-3	CASSLKKYGNTIYF	TGTGCCAGCAGCTTGAAGAAATATGGAAACACCATATATTTT
TRBV18	once	-	TRBJ1-2	CASSLRGGGYGYTF	TGTGCCAGCTCACTGCGTGGGGGCGGCTATGGCTACACCTTC
TRBV10-1	-	-	TRBJ1-3	CASSPTASGNTIYF	TGCGCCAGCAGTCCCACAGCTTCTGGAAACACCATATATTTT
TRBV7-8	-	TRBD1	TRBJ2-2	CASSLVVGQVLGLTGELFF	TGTGCCAGCAGCTTAGTAGTGGGACAGGTCTTGGGCCTCACCGGGGAGCTGTTTTTT
TRBV5-1	-	-	TRBJ1-3	CASSLQRGNTIYF	TGCGCCAGCAGCTTGCAACGGGGAAACACCATATATTTT
TRBV11-2	-	-	TRBJ1-3	CASSLDRGFGNTIYF	TGTGCCAGCAGCTTAGACAGGGGCTTTGGAAACACCATATATTTT
TRBV14	-	-	TRBJ1-1	CASSQVYTEAFF	TGTGCCAGCAGCCAAGTCTACACTGAAGCTTTCTTT
TRBV27	few	TRBD2	TRBJ2-7	CAAGLAGGVYEQYF	TGTGCTGCGGGGCTAGCGGGGGGGGTTTACGAGCAGTACTTC
TRBV28	-	-	TRBJ1-3	CASSFGRLLSSGNTIYF	TGTGCCAGCAGTTTCGGGCGACTCCTGAGCTCTGGAAACACCATATATTTT
TRBV9	-	TRBD1	TRBJ1-6	CASSPEGPGQNSPLHF	TGTGCCAGCAGCCCCGAAGGGCCGGGACAGAATTCACCCCTCCACTTT
TRBV5-1	-	-	TRBJ2-5	CASSSWGRETQYF	TGCGCCAGCAGCTCGTGGGGGAGGGAGACCCAGTACTTC
TRBV5-4	-	-	TRBJ2-7	CASSFSGGRDEQYF	TGTGCCAGCAGCTTTTCCGGGGGCCGGGACGAGCAGTACTTC
TRBV18	-	-	TRBJ2-2	CASSLNHVGNTGELFF	TGTGCCAGCTCACTGAATCATGTTGGTAACACCGGGGAGCTGTTTTTT
TRBV10-3	-	TRBD1	TRBJ1-2	CAISEPRQGISYGYTF	TGTGCCATCAGTGAGCCCAGACAGGGGATCAGCTATGGCTACACCTTC
TRBV9	once	-	TRBJ2-7	CASSVDGGPYEQYF	TGTGCCAGCAGCGTAGATGGGGGACCCTACGAGCAGTACTTC
TRBV6-1	-	-	TRBJ1-4	CASEHSSEKLFF	TGTGCCAGCGAGCACAGTAGCGAAAAACTGTTTTTT
TRBV9	once	-	TRBJ1-2	CASSAGTNYGYTF	TGTGCCAGCAGCGCCGGTACTAACTATGGCTACACCTTC
TRBV9	-	-	TRBJ1-2	CASSVDYGDGYTF	TGTGCCAGCAGCGTAGACTACGGGGATGGCTACACCTTC
TRBV27	-	-	TRBJ2-1	CASSFKESRGDEQFF	TGTGCCAGCAGTTTCAAGGAGTCCAGGGGCGATGAGCAGTTCTTC
TRBV7-7	-	-	TRBJ2-5	CASSLASIGGATQYF	TGTGCCAGCAGCTTAGCCTCCATTGGGGGGGCGACCCAGTACTTC
TRBV29-1	once	-	TRBJ2-5	CSVRAASETQYF	TGCAGCGTGAGGGCCGCTTCGGAGACCCAGTACTTC
TRBV27	-	-	TRBJ1-2	CASSHAGAGLRYGYTF	TGTGCCAGCAGTCATGCGGGGGCAGGGCTACGCTATGGCTACACCTTC
TRBV19	once	-	TRBJ1-2	CASSTPAATAIYGYTF	TGTGCCAGTAGTACCCCCGCAGCGACAGCAATCTATGGCTACACCTTC
TRBV10-2	-	TRBD1	TRBJ2-6	CASTRTGAVGGANVLTF	TGCGCCAGCACCAGGACAGGGGCCGTAGGTGGGGCCAACGTCCTGACTTTC
TRBV7-6	-	TRBD1	TRBJ1-5	CASSGWTGGFYSNQPQHF	TGTGCCAGCAGCGGATGGACAGGGGGCTTCTATAGCAATCAGCCCCAGCATTTT
TRBV2	once	TRBD1	TRBJ1-1	CASSERDRVTEAFF	TGTGCCAGCAGTGAAAGGGACAGGGTCACTGAAGCTTTCTTT
TRBV30	-	-	TRBJ2-5	CAWSRGYQETQYF	TGTGCCTGGAGTAGAGGCTACCAAGAGACCCAGTACTTC
TRBV5-1	-	-	TRBJ2-1	CASTLGRGGIKEQFF	TGCGCCAGCACCTTAGGGCGCGGGGGCATTAAAGAGCAGTTCTTC
TRBV9	few	TRBD1	TRBJ1-3	CASSVGQGGNTIYF	TGTGCCAGCAGCGTAGGACAGGGAGGAAACACCATATATTTT